The T cell receptor (beta chain) under discussion was sequenced for a study of CD8 T cells in ankylosing spondylitis (dated by TCRdb to 2016 to 2017). Some background on the complete study: To find TCR variants linked to disease, the study profiled T cell receptor beta repertoires in ankylosing spondylitis patients and healthy donors. The whole study cohort included about a hundred healthy donors and around 24 ankylosing spondylitis patients. Peripheral blood samples were taken, and synovial fluid was additionally collected from ankylosing spondylitis patients.

The cysteine opens and the phenylalanine closes a CDR3 of 14 amino acids. CDR3 DNA only is kept here, 42 bases in frame from base 1. CDR1 and CDR2 are drawn from the germline V gene (reference sequence): DFQATT, SNEGSKA. V lost 4 bases and J lost 4 bases, and the count of bases not matched to a germline gene is 6. Broad study findings and their caveats: The disease-linked clones showed a CD8+ phenotype and occurred at relatively low frequencies in peripheral blood. A TCR beta motif made up of several highly homologous amino acid variants appeared to be characteristic of blood from ankylosing spondylitis patients. Some motif variants had previously been reported in the synovial fluid and blood of reactive arthritis patients, which suggests shared mechanisms of disease initiation. Significant enrichment of the disease-linked clones was reported in matched synovial fluid samples from ankylosing spondylitis patients.

The data were produced on an Illumina HiSeq 2500. Quantitative 5'-RACE with molecular barcodes was used to prepare TCR beta libraries. Regarding the original processing steps: A new computational method based on a probabilistic model of VDJ rearrangement was used to identify disease-linked TCR variants. Using fastp at Q25 and MiXCR, TCRdb reprocessed the public reads and kept productive beta chains. Identical CDR3 proteins give one entry, which carries the most common genes and DNA. The V and J calls shown here were made by TCRdb, not taken from the authors' results. Recorded for this sample are under 300,000 distinct CDR3 sequences; 8.6% of them occurred a single time. The ten largest account for 6.8% of the sample. This clonotype was seen only a few times. Which antigen it targets is not known. No quality values exist for individual bases; no much larger clone is one base distant.

The clonotype originates from a male donor with ankylosing spondylitis or in good health (not recorded which). The V and J genes are TRBV20-1 and TRBJ1-2; the junction holds 10 bases that match TRBD1. The source material was blood, either unsorted or a sorted T cell fraction (not recorded which). The CDR3 here reads CSATPGQGRYGYTF. Read as DNA, the sequence is TGCAGTGCTACGCCGGGACAGGGGCGCTATGGCTACACCTTC.